One sample yielded the 12 T cell receptor beta chains listed below, sequenced in a study of technical replicates of blood from four donors. Here immunoSEQ multiplex PCR was the method, and the copy in TCRdb shows in-frame clones only, minus some. The sample holds tens of thousands of clones, roughly 94% seen once. Sequencing was carried out using T cells isolated from PBMCs. These TCRs come from a human donor in good health.

The chain is built from TRBV19 and TRBJ1-2; TRBD1 aligns across 9 bases. The CDR3 runs to 14 residues. Germline V gene data show CDR1 as LNHDA and CDR2 as SQIVND (reference sequence). With 7 bases clipped from V and 4 bases from J, the junction kept 7 bases outside the gene matches. The CDR3 loop is CASTQTTGGYGYTF. CDR3 nucleotides: TGTGCCAGTACCCAAACGACAGGGGGCTATGGCTACACCTTC.

The rearrangement joins TRBV6-1 to TRBJ1-2; TRBD1 agrees at 11 bases. With 4 bases clipped from V and 4 bases from J, the junction kept 11 bases outside the gene matches. Germline loops: CDR1 MNHNS, CDR2 SASEGT. The CDR3 has 17 residues. In DNA, the CDR3 is TGTGCCAGCAGTGGGGGGGGACAGGGGGTGCGAAGCTATGGCTACACCTTC. This translates into CASSGGGQGVRSYGYTF.

V and J are TRBV10-2 and TRBJ1-1; 9 bases align to TRBD1. V gave up 1 base and J gave up 7 bases; unmatched junction bases: 13. The CDR3 has 17 residues. The V gene's germline CDR1 is WSHSY and CDR2 SAAADI. This CDR3 is CASSELSGGQGSLEAFF. Written as DNA, the CDR3 is TGCGCCAGCAGTGAGTTATCGGGGGGACAGGGTTCCCTTGAAGCTTTCTTT.

This clone was counted a single time. V and J are TRBV19 and TRBJ1-2; D is unresolved. This CDR3 region has 15 residues. Trimming shortened V by 5 bases and J by 5 bases, and 18 bases separated the two germline ends. Per the germline V gene, CDR1 is LNHDA and CDR2 is SQIVND (reference sequence). The CDR3 DNA reads TGTGCCAGTAGTTCCCCCCTTGAGGGAAATTATGGCTACACCTTC. Its translation is CASSSPLEGNYGYTF.

This rearrangement joins TRBV30 to TRBJ2-3, with D possibly being TRBD2 (6 bases). The V gene lost 7 bases and the J gene lost 2 bases, with 16 bases spanning the gap. The CDR3 is 14 residues long. Germline V lookup: CDR1 GTSNPN, CDR2 SVGIG (reference sequence). The CDR3 nucleotides read TGTGCCTCTGCCCTAGCGACAGACACAGATACGCAGTATTTT. Protein product: CASALATDTDTQYF.

The chain has TRBV6-5 and TRBJ1-5; 12 bases are a match to TRBD1. Germline lookup yields CDR1 MNHEY and CDR2 SVGAGI. V lost 7 bases and J lost 4; bases outside the gene matches: 5. CDR3 length: 15 residues. CDR3 in amino acids: CASKGQGAGNQPQHF. The CDR3 DNA reads as TGTGCCAGCAAGGGACAGGGGGCGGGAAATCAGCCCCAGCATTTT.

This clone is a singleton in its sample. V gene TRBV10-2 combines with J gene TRBJ1-2; the match to TRBD1 covers 7 bases. Germline lookup yields CDR1 WSHSY and CDR2 SAAADI. The ends lost 0 bases at V and 0 bases at J; junction bases unmatched: 13. There are 19 residues in the CDR3. The CDR3: CASSESKVTGPPPNYGYTF. CDR3 in DNA: TGCGCCAGCAGTGAGTCGAAGGTGACAGGGCCACCTCCTAACTATGGCTACACCTTC.

The chain is built from TRBV6-5 and TRBJ2-5, with D uncertain. The CDR3 spans 12 residues. Germline CDR1 is MNHEY and CDR2 is SVGAGI. V shed 8 bases and J shed 3 bases, with 10 bases lying between them. CDR3 amino acids: CASADLEETQYF. The CDR3, as DNA: TGTGCCAGCGCAGACTTGGAAGAGACCCAGTACTTC.

The V and J genes are TRBV30 and TRBJ1-5; 9 bases match TRBD1. The CDR3 is 17 amino acids. Per the germline V gene, CDR1 is GTSNPN and CDR2 is SVGIG (reference sequence). J was trimmed by 4 bases and V by 2 bases; bases with no gene match: 12. CDR3 nucleotides: TGTGCCTGGAGTTCACTTCGGGACAGGGTATCGAATCAGCCCCAGCATTTT. It translates to CAWSSLRDRVSNQPQHF.

The V and J genes are TRBV29-1 and TRBJ2-7; D gene uncertain. The CDR3 contains 13 residues. Trimming took off 1 base at V and 0 bases at J, with 7 bases between the two ends. CDR1 and CDR2 from the germline V gene are SQVTM and ANQGSEA. The CDR3 region has the DNA TGCAGCGTTGAAGTCCCGAGCTCCTACGAGCAGTACTTC. It specifies CSVEVPSSYEQYF.

CDR3 DNA: TGTGCCAGTAGTATACGTTCAGGGCTGGCCCTGGGGCAGTACTTC. It translates to CASSIRSGLALGQYF. The rearrangement uses TRBV19 and TRBJ2-7; tentatively, D is TRBD1 (5 bases). Per germline, CDR1 LNHDA and CDR2 SQIVND (reference sequence). CDR3 size: 15 residues. Trimming left V 2 bases short and J 9 bases short, with 20 bases between.

The chain couples TRBV18 to TRBJ1-3; D gene unclear. Germline V CDR1 and CDR2: KGHSH, LQKENI. The CDR3 loop spans 13 amino acids. V was clipped by 0 bases and J by 4 bases, with 4 bases between them. The CDR3 nucleotides read TGTGCCAGCTCACCACCGACAGGAAACACCATATATTTT. It translates to CASSPPTGNTIYF.